One and the same sample provided the 30 T cell receptor beta chains below, sequenced in a study of cytomegalovirus exposure and HLA in healthy donors. The PCR made use of 60 Vbeta and 13 Jbeta primers. The table came from immunoSEQ multiplex PCR; TCRdb's copy has only in-frame clones and leaves some out. This sample's table reports 200,000 to 250,000 clones. Sequenced input: PBMCs. Every receptor here comes from a woman in her twenties or thirties in good health and CMV-seropositive.

As regards this clone: Other DNA sequences within the sample encode an identical CDR3. V and J are TRBV18 and TRBJ2-7; D unclear. V gave up 0 bases and J gave up 0 bases, with 3 bases separating them. The CDR3 totals 13 residues. The V gene's germline CDR1 is KGHSH and CDR2 LQKENI. CDR3 sequence reads: CASSPPSSYEQYF. DNA for the CDR3: TGTGCCAGCTCACCACCGAGCTCCTACGAGCAGTACTTC. The full variable domain, completed using reference TRBV18 and TRBJ2-7, is NAGVMQNPRHLVRRRGQEARLRCSPMKGHSHVYWYRQLPEEGLKFMVYLQKENIIDESGMPKERFSAEFPKEGPSILRIQQVVRGDSAAYFCASSPPSSYEQYFGPGTRLTVT.

The rearrangement links TRBV6-5 to TRBJ1-2; D is perhaps TRBD1 (6 bases). V dropped 2 bases and J dropped 2 bases, with 15 bases sitting between them. Germline CDR1 and CDR2: MNHEY and SVGAGI. The CDR3 contains 16 residues. The CDR3 region has the DNA TGTGCCAGCAGTTACGTAGGACAGACCCAGAACTATGGCTACACCTTC. This sequence encodes CASSYVGQTQNYGYTF.

J is TRBJ1-4 and V is TRBV2; 10 bases map to TRBD1. Germline trimming cut 8 bases from V and 7 bases from J; bases unmatched to any gene: 4. Germline loops: CDR1 SNHLY, CDR2 FYNNEI. This CDR3 is built from 13 residues. The CDR3 sequence: CASCRDRGEKLFF. The CDR3 DNA reads as TGTGCCAGCTGCCGGGACAGGGGTGAAAAACTGTTTTTT.

This chain connects TRBV6-5 to TRBJ2-5, with 9 bases identical to TRBD2. The CDR3 has 14 residues. Trimming removed 6 bases from V and 11 bases from J; junction bases left unmatched: 13. CDR1 and CDR2 from the germline V gene are MNHEY and SVGAGI. The CDR3 DNA sequence: TGTGCCAGCAGCTATAGCGGGGGAGCGCTGGAGCAGTACTTC. Amino acids: CASSYSGGALEQYF.

CDR3 sequence: CASSPQTSGYNEQFF. DNA of the CDR3: TGTGCCAGCAGCCCGCAGACTAGCGGGTACAATGAGCAGTTCTTC. The rearrangement links TRBV7-2 to TRBJ2-1, with 10 bases identical to TRBD2. The germline V gene encodes CDR1 SGHTA and CDR2 FQGNSA. This CDR3 region has 15 residues. Trimming at V came to 5 bases and at J to 4 bases, leaving 5 bases not matched to a gene.

J is TRBJ2-7 and V is TRBV15; D remains unclear. Per the germline V gene, CDR1 is LNHNV and CDR2 is YYDKDF (reference sequence). The CDR3 covers 12 residues. Trimming shortened V by 0 bases and J by 9 bases, and 9 bases separated the two germline ends. The chain's CDR3 is CATSRDRGLQYF. CDR3 DNA sequence: TGTGCCACCAGCAGAGATCGTGGGCTGCAGTACTTC.

This sequence joins TRBV9 and TRBJ2-7; 7 bases agree with TRBD2. V was pared by 4 bases and J by 4 bases, with 8 bases of the junction left unmatched. The germline V gene has CDR1 SGDLS and CDR2 YYNGEE. The CDR3 consists of 14 residues. CDR3 nucleotide sequence: TGTGCCAGCAGCACGACAGCGGGGAATTACGAGCAGTACTTC. Its translation: CASSTTAGNYEQYF.

The chain uses TRBV6-5 and TRBJ1-4; TRBD1 is a possible D gene (6 bases). V lost 6 bases and J lost 8, with 19 bases in between. Germline V CDR1 and CDR2: MNHEY, SVGAGI. This CDR3 region has 15 residues. CDR3 sequence: CASSRSGVLGEKLFF. The CDR3 coding sequence is TGTGCCAGCAGCCGATCAGGGGTTTTAGGAGAAAAACTGTTTTTT.

The genes are TRBV10-2 and TRBJ2-3; 8 bases line up with TRBD1. The CDR3 has 16 residues. V was clipped by 6 bases and J by 0 bases; unmatched bases: 8. The V gene's germline CDR1 is WSHSY and CDR2 SAAADI. In DNA, the CDR3 is TGCGCCAGCAGACGCGGGACAGGCGTAAGCACAGATACGCAGTATTTT. The encoded protein is CASRRGTGVSTDTQYF.

The chain is built from TRBV27 and TRBJ1-1, with TRBD1 as a possible D gene (5 bases). Germline loops: CDR1 MNHEY, CDR2 SMNVEV (reference sequence). The CDR3 contains 13 residues. V lost 2 bases, J lost 8 bases, and 12 bases lay in between. The CDR3 nucleotides read TGTGCCAGCAGTTTAAGGGGCCCTTCCGAAGCTTTCTTT. It is translated as CASSLRGPSEAFF.

The genes are TRBV28 and TRBJ1-3; tentative D call: TRBD1 (6 bases). CDR3 size: 16 residues. Trimming left V 3 bases short and J 4 bases short, with 16 bases between. Looked up from germline, CDR1 is MDHEN and CDR2 is SYDVKM. CDR3 in DNA: TGTGCCAGCAGTTTTTTTCAGGGGTTCTCCGGAAACACCATATATTTT. It yields the protein CASSFFQGFSGNTIYF.

This chain joins TRBV27 and TRBJ2-7; D ambiguous. Germline V lookup: CDR1 MNHEY, CDR2 SMNVEV (reference sequence). The CDR3 is 12 amino acids. V was trimmed by 6 bases and J by 2 bases, leaving 8 bases between them. The CDR3 DNA is TGTGCCAGCAGGCACTCTGCCTACGAGCAGTACTTC. It specifies CASRHSAYEQYF.

The chain carries TRBV4-1 and TRBJ2-1, with D tentatively TRBD1 (6 bases). Looked up from germline, CDR1 is MGHRA and CDR2 is YSYEKL. The CDR3 length is 11 residues. Trimming shortened V by 6 bases and J by 9 bases, and 9 bases separated the two germline ends. The CDR3 spells CASRGAGEQFF. The CDR3, as DNA: TGCGCCAGCAGGGGGGCTGGTGAGCAGTTCTTC.

Comments on this clone: A read error is likely, as this CDR3 ends without the conserved phenylalanine or tryptophan. The chain combines TRBV7-9 with TRBJ1-2; D gene ambiguous. This CDR3 has 14 residues. Germline V lookup: CDR1 SEHNR, CDR2 FQNEAQ (reference sequence). Trimming removed 5 bases at V and 5 bases at J, with 15 bases between. CDR3 amino acids: CASSRSGAPYGYTL. DNA for the CDR3: TGTGCCAGCAGCCGGTCGGGTGCCCCGTATGGCTACACCCTC.

The CDR3 loop is CASSRQTQGQGFNGYTF. The CDR3 DNA reads as TGTGCCAGTAGTAGACAGACCCAAGGACAGGGCTTCAATGGCTACACCTTC. The chain recombines TRBV19 with TRBJ1-2, with 8 bases aligning to TRBD1. The CDR3 is made up of 17 amino acids. V shed 4 bases, J shed 6 bases, and the junction held 16 bases outside the gene matches. Germline values: CDR1 LNHDA, CDR2 SQIVND (reference sequence).

This rearrangement joins TRBV18 to TRBJ2-7, with D perhaps TRBD1 (5 bases). Germline CDR1 is KGHSH and CDR2 is LQKENI. V was clipped by 6 bases and J by 1 base, with 7 bases between them. This CDR3 region has 12 residues. The CDR3 DNA is TGTGCCAGCTCCGACAGTTCCTACGAGCAGTACTTC. Its translation: CASSDSSYEQYF.

The V call is TRBV29-1, the J call TRBJ1-2, with D perhaps matching TRBD1 (5 bases). The CDR3 consists of 12 residues. V lost 7 bases and J lost 4, with 13 bases in between. Germline loops: CDR1 SQVTM, CDR2 ANQGSEA. CDR3 coding DNA: TGCAGCGCCGCAGACAGAGGCTATGGCTACACCTTC. It yields the protein CSAADRGYGYTF.

The chain combines TRBV6-5 with TRBJ2-7; maybe TRBD1 (6 bases). V lost 6 bases to trimming and J lost 2 bases, with 17 bases between them. This CDR3 comprises 15 residues. Germline V gene sequence: CDR1 MNHEY, CDR2 SVGAGI. CDR3 in amino acids: CASSMTGDKTYEQYF. The CDR3 DNA reads TGTGCCAGCAGCATGACCGGGGACAAGACCTACGAGCAGTACTTC.

CDR3 coding DNA: TGTGCCAGCAGACCGGGACACACGAACACTGAAGCTTTCTTT. Translating gives CASRPGHTNTEAFF. This sequence joins TRBV11-2 and TRBJ1-1, with D possibly matching TRBD1 (6 bases). The length of the CDR3 is 14 residues. V was cut by 6 bases and J by 1 base, with 12 bases left in between. Germline V gene lookup returns CDR1 SGHAT and CDR2 FQNNGV.

This chain uses TRBV7-9 with TRBJ2-1, with a possible D match to TRBD1 (6 bases). Trimming left V 5 bases short and J 4 bases short, with 15 bases between. CDR1 is SEHNR and CDR2 is FQNEAQ in the germline V gene (reference sequence). CDR3 length: 15 amino acids. CDR3 DNA: TGTGCCAGCAGCGAGCCCGGACAGCAATACAATGAGCAGTTCTTC. It encodes CASSEPGQQYNEQFF.

V usage is TRBV4-3 and J usage is TRBJ1-2, with unresolved D. Germline V gene data show CDR1 as LGHNA and CDR2 as YSLEER. The CDR3 totals 14 residues. The V end lost 4 bases, the J end lost 2 bases, and 11 bases lay between the germline ends. CDR3 protein: CASSPSSSNYGYTF. The CDR3 DNA follows: TGCGCCAGCAGCCCGAGCTCAAGCAACTATGGCTACACCTTC.

This chain connects TRBV7-9 to TRBJ1-4, with 7 positions matching TRBD1. Germline assignment: CDR1 SEHNR and CDR2 FQNEAQ (reference sequence). The V and J ends lost 5 bases and 6 bases, in that order; junction bases with no gene match: 6. The CDR3 loop spans 14 amino acids. CDR3 bases: TGTGCCAGCAGCCAGGGGACAGTTCATGAAAAACTGTTTTTT. Amino acids: CASSQGTVHEKLFF.

The chain employs TRBV15 and TRBJ1-5; D possibly corresponds to TRBD1 (5 bases). This CDR3 has 14 amino acids. V gave up 3 bases and J gave up 0 bases, with 6 bases separating them. Germline lookup yields CDR1 LNHNV and CDR2 YYDKDF (reference sequence). The CDR3 DNA is TGTGCCACCAGCAGGGGGGGTAGCAATCAGCCCCAGCATTTT. It codes for CATSRGGSNQPQHF.

V is TRBV5-4 and J is TRBJ2-2; D is possibly TRBD2 (6 bases). Germline-derived CDR1 and CDR2 are SGHNT and YYREEE (reference sequence). The CDR3 has 16 amino acids. V dropped 3 bases and J dropped 1 base, with 13 bases sitting between them. This CDR3 reads CASSSWTTLNTGELFF. CDR3 nucleotides: TGTGCCAGCAGCTCCTGGACTACTCTGAACACCGGGGAGCTGTTTTTT.

The J gene is TRBJ2-7, the V gene TRBV2; 12 bases are a match to TRBD2. Germline V CDR1 and CDR2: SNHLY, FYNNEI. V was clipped by 5 bases and J by 6 bases; unmatched bases: 5. The CDR3 is made up of 14 amino acids. The CDR3 protein is CASSRTSGTSEQYF. The DNA of the CDR3 is TGTGCCAGCAGTCGGACTAGCGGGACTTCCGAGCAGTACTTC.

The rearrangement joins TRBV18 to TRBJ2-7, with D hard to call. The germline CDR1 and CDR2 sequences are KGHSH and LQKENI. V lost 3 bases and J 5 bases, leaving 11 bases between the germline ends. The CDR3 is 13 amino acids. The CDR3 DNA reads TGTGCCAGCTCACCTCTCCAGATTCACGAGCAGTACTTC. Encoded protein: CASSPLQIHEQYF.

The chain is built from TRBV19 and TRBJ1-1; D gene unclear. V lost 6 bases, J lost 5 bases, and 10 bases lay in between. Germline CDR1 LNHDA, CDR2 SQIVND (reference sequence). The CDR3 consists of 12 residues. The CDR3 DNA follows: TGTGCCAGTAGGAGTCTCGGGACTGAAGCTTTCTTT. The encoded protein is CASRSLGTEAFF.

The genes are TRBV6-5 and TRBJ2-7, with a possible D match to TRBD2 (5 bases). Germline V gives CDR1 MNHEY, CDR2 SVGAGI. CDR3 length equals 15 residues. The ends were cut back, 2 bases at V and 4 bases at J, with 15 bases in the middle. Here the CDR3 DNA reads TGTGCCAGCAGTTACAGGGTCGCATCGGGGTACGAGCAGTACTTC. This codes for CASSYRVASGYEQYF.

The chain carries TRBV27 and TRBJ1-5; 9 positions match TRBD1. V gave up 6 bases and J gave up 0 bases; unmatched junction bases: 9. This CDR3 spans 17 amino acids. From germline, CDR1 is MNHEY and CDR2 SMNVEV (reference sequence). This chain's CDR3 is CASRHGTGLYSNQPQHF. CDR3 DNA sequence: TGTGCCAGCAGACACGGGACAGGGCTATATAGCAATCAGCCCCAGCATTTT.

V usage is TRBV4-2 and J usage is TRBJ2-5; a weak D match, TRBD2 (5 bases). This CDR3 contains 13 residues. Looked up from germline, CDR1 is LGHNA and CDR2 is YNFKEQ. V shed 8 bases and J shed 2 bases, with 12 bases lying between them. CDR3 sequence reads: CASGTLAQETQYF. As DNA, the CDR3 is TGTGCCAGCGGAACTCTAGCACAAGAGACCCAGTACTTC.